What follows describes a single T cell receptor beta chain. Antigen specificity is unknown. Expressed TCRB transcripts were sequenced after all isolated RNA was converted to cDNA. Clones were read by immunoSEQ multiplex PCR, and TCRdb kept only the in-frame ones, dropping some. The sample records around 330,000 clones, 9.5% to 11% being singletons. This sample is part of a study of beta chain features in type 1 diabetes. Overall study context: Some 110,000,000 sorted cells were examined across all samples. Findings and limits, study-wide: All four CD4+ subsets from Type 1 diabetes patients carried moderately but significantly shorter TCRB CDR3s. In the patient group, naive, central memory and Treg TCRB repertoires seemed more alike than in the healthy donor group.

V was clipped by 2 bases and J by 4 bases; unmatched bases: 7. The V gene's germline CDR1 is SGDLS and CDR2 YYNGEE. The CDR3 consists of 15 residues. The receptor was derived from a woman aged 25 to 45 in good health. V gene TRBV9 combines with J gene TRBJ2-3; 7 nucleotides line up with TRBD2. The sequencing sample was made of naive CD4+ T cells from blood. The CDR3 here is CASSVAGARPDTQYF. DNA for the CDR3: TGTGCCAGCAGCGTGGCGGGAGCACGCCCAGATACGCAGTATTTT.